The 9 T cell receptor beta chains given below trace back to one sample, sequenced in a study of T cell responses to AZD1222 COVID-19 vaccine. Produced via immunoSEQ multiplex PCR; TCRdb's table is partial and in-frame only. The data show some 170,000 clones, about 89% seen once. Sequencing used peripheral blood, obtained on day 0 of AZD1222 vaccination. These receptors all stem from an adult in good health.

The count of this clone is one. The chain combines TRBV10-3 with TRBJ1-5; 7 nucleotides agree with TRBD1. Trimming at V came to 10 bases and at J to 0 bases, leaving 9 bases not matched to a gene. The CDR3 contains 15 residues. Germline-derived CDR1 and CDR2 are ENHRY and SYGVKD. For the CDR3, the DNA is TGTGCCACAGGGACAGTTTCTAATAGCAATCAGCCCCAGCATTTT. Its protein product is CATGTVSNSNQPQHF.

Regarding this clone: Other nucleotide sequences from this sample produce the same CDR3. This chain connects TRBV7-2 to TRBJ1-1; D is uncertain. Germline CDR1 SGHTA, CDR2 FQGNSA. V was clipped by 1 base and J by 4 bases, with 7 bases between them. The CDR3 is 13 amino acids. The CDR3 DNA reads TGTGCCAGCAGCTTAGGGATGGGCACTGAAGCTTTCTTT. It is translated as CASSLGMGTEAFF.

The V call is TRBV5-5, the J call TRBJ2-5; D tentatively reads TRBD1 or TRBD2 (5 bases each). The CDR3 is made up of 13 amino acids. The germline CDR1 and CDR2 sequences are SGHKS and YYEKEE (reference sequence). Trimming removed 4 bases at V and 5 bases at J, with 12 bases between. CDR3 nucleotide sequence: TGTGCCAGCAGCCTGGGGGAGCTGGAGACCCAGTACTTC. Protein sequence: CASSLGELETQYF. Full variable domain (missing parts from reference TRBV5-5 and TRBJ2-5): DAGVTQSPTHLIKTRGQQVTLRCSPISGHKSVSWYQQVLGQGPQFIFQYYEKEERGRGNFPDRFSARQFPNYSSELNVNALLLGDSALYLCASSLGELETQYFGPGTRLLVL.

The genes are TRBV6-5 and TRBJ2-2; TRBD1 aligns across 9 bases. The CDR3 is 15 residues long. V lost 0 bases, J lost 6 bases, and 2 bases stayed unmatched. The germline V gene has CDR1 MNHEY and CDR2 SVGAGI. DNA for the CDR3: TGTGCCAGCAGTTACTCGGGACAGGGTTCCGGGGAGCTGTTTTTT. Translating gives CASSYSGQGSGELFF.

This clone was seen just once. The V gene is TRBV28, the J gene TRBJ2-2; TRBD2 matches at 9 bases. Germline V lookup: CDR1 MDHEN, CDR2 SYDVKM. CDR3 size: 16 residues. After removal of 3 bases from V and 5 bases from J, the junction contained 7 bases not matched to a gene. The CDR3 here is CASSFLAGVGTGELFF. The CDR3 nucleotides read TGTGCCAGCAGTTTCTTAGCGGGAGTGGGGACCGGGGAGCTGTTTTTT.

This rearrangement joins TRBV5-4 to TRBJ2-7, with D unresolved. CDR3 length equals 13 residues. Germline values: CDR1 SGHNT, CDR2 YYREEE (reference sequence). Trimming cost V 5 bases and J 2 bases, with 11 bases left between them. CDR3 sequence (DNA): TGTGCCAGCAGGGTAATGGGTACCTACGAGCAGTACGTC. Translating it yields CASRVMGTYEQYV.

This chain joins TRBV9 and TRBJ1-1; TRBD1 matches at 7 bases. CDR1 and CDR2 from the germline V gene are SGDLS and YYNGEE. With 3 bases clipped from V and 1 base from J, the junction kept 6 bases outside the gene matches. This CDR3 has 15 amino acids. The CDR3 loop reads CASSGQGSPNTEAFF. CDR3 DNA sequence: TGTGCCAGCAGCGGACAGGGTAGTCCGAACACTGAAGCTTTCTTT.

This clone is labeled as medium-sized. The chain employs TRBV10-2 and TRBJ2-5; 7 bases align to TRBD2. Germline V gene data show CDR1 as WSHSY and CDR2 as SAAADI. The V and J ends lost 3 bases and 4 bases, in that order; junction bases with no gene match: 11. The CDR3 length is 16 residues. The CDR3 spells CASSDVTAGVGETQYF. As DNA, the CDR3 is TGCGCCAGCAGTGATGTAACGGCGGGAGTGGGAGAGACCCAGTACTTC.

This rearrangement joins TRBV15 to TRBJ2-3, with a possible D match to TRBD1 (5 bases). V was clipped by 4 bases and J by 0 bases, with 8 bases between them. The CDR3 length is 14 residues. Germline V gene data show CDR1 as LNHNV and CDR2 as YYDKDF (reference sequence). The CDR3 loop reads CATSTRTSTDTQYF. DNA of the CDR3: TGTGCCACCAGCACCCGGACAAGCACAGATACGCAGTATTTT.